The 19 T cell receptor beta chains reported below all come from one sample, sequenced in a study of CXCR3-negative and CXCR3-positive naive CD8 T cells. Via 5' RACE with UMI labels, TRB cDNA libraries were prepared. From its re-call of the 5' RACE reads, TCRdb lists each CDR3 protein once, without DNA. This repertoire includes approximately 24,000 distinct CDR3 sequences. Sequenced: naive CXCR3- CD8+ T cells from blood. Subset reported: CD45RO-CCR7+CD27+CD95- naive CD8+ T cells lacking CXCR3 (TNR3-). All receptors come from a human donor in good health. Some clones in this sample may be carry-over from other donors' samples.

This chain links TRBV29-1 with TRBJ1-1; absent DNA, TCRdb's TRBD1 call cannot be checked. The CDR3 has 13 residues. Germline CDR1 is SQVTM and CDR2 is ANQGSEA. This CDR3 reads CSVVSLETGSAFF.

The chain couples TRBV28 to TRBJ1-4; TCRdb indicates TRBD1, and absent DNA this call remains unverified. The CDR3 consists of 15 residues. Germline CDR1 is MDHEN and CDR2 is SYDVKM. The CDR3 sequence is CASTPWGAANEKLFF.

This chain joins TRBV6-2 or TRBV6-3 and TRBJ1-5. The CDR3 has 15 amino acids. Germline V lookup: CDR1 MNHEY, CDR2 SVGEGT. CDR3 residues: CASSYLGSFSQPQHF.

The genes are TRBV12-3 or TRBV12-4 and TRBJ2-7; the D call of TRBD2 rests on TCRdb alone, since no DNA is present to check it. This CDR3 region has 16 residues. CDR3 region: CASRPGLRDDTYEQYF.

The chain uses TRBV5-1 and TRBJ2-1; the TCRdb D gene call, TRBD2, has no DNA to confirm it. The CDR3 contains 16 residues. Germline loops: CDR1 SGHRS, CDR2 YFSETQ. Here the CDR3 reads CSSSLDRLARYNEQFF.

The V and J genes are TRBV3-1 and TRBJ2-3; TCRdb returns TRBD1, unconfirmable since there is no DNA. Germline V gene data show CDR1 as LGHDT and CDR2 as YNNKEL (reference sequence). This CDR3 has 20 amino acids. CDR3 protein: CASSPRDRGARVLNTDTQYF.

This chain joins TRBV12-3 or TRBV12-4 and TRBJ2-5; absent DNA, TCRdb's TRBD2 call cannot be checked. The CDR3 runs to 16 residues. The CDR3 is CASSFGSGKYQETQYF.

The J gene is TRBJ2-7, the V gene TRBV4-2; TCRdb lists TRBD2, though no DNA is available to test this call. The CDR3 is 15 amino acids. Germline V gives CDR1 LGHNA, CDR2 YNFKEQ. Here the CDR3 reads CASSQEGQSSYEQYF.

The genes are TRBV4-3 and TRBJ2-3; TCRdb's D call, TRBD2, is unchecked because there is no DNA. The CDR3 is made up of 16 amino acids. The germline V gene has CDR1 LGHNA and CDR2 YSLEER. The CDR3 loop reads CASSQELAGGPDTQYF.

J is TRBJ1-2 and V is TRBV10-3. The CDR3 covers 13 residues. The germline V gene has CDR1 ENHRY and CDR2 SYGVKD. The CDR3 protein is CAINGETNYGYTF.

The chain combines TRBV7-9 with TRBJ1-1; the TCRdb D gene call, TRBD1, has no DNA to confirm it. The CDR3 length is 13 residues. Germline V CDR1 and CDR2: SEHNR, FQNEAQ (reference sequence). The CDR3 sequence is CASSPGRPEESFF. The complete variable domain, with remaining parts taken from reference TRBV7-9 and TRBJ1-1, reads DTGVSQNPRHKITKRGQNVTFRCDPISEHNRLYWYRQTLGQGPEFLTYFQNEAQLEKSRLLSDRFSAERPKGSFSTLEIQRTEQGDSAMYLCASSPGRPEESFFGQGTRLTVV.

The chain is built from TRBV5-1 and TRBJ2-1; absent DNA, TCRdb's TRBD1 call cannot be checked. The germline CDR1 and CDR2 sequences are SGHRS and YFSETQ. The CDR3 totals 15 residues. Here the CDR3 reads CASSFEGGSYNEQFF.

This rearrangement joins TRBV28 to TRBJ1-4. Germline V lookup: CDR1 MDHEN, CDR2 SYDVKM. The CDR3 covers 14 residues. This chain's CDR3 is CASTQSDANEKLFF.

This clonotype is identified as medium-sized from frequency. V is TRBV7-3 and J is TRBJ2-5; absent DNA, TCRdb's TRBD2 call cannot be checked. Germline CDR1 is SGHTA and CDR2 is FQGTGA. The CDR3 sequence is 13 residues long. CDR3 region: CASSRLAGGTQYF.

The chain carries TRBV7-9 and TRBJ1-1; TCRdb gives TRBD1 as the D gene, but with no DNA this cannot be confirmed. In germline, CDR1 is SEHNR, CDR2 FQNEAQ (reference sequence). The CDR3 extends over 15 amino acids. The CDR3 sequence is CASSASGAMNTEAFF.

The chain uses TRBV20-1 and TRBJ1-5; TCRdb picks TRBD1, but there is no DNA to check that call. The CDR3 length is 15 residues. The germline gives CDR1 DFQATT, CDR2 SNEGSKA (reference sequence). CDR3 residues: CSAREDRDVPQPQHF.

This clonotype counts as medium-sized by frequency. The chain combines TRBV6-5 with TRBJ1-2. Germline lookup yields CDR1 MNHEY and CDR2 SVGAGI. The CDR3 totals 15 residues. The CDR3 loop reads CASSLVFGPRSGYTF.

The V call is TRBV6-5, the J call TRBJ2-7; checking the TCRdb D call of TRBD1 is not possible without DNA. Germline-derived CDR1 and CDR2 are MNHEY and SVGAGI. The CDR3 is 17 amino acids. The CDR3 sequence: CASSPLTPRTGVVEQYF.

The chain has TRBV4-1 and TRBJ2-1; checking the TCRdb D call of TRBD1 is not possible without DNA. CDR1 and CDR2 from the germline V gene are MGHRA and YSYEKL. The CDR3 is 14 residues long. The CDR3 loop is CASSQGTGAVEQFF.